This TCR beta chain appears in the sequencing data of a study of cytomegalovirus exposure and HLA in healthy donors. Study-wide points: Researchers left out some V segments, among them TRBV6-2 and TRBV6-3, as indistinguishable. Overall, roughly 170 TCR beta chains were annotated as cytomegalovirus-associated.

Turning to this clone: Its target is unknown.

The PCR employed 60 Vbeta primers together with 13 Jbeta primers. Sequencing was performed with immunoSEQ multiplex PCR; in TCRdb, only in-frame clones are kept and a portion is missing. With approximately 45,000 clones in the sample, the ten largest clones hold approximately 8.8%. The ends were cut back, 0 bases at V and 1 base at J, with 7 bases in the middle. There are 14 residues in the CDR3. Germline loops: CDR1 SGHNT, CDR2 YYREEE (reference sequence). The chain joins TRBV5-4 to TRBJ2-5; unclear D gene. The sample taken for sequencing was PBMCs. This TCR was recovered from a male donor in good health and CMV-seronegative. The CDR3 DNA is TGTGCCAGCAGCTTGGGGAGAGCCCAAGAGACCCAGTACTTC. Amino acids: CASSLGRAQETQYF.